The clone carrying this T cell receptor beta chain was observed a handful of times. These data are taken from a study of patients and donors after allogeneic stem cell transplantation. From the RT-PCR reads, TCRdb called clonotypes with MiXCR, one entry per CDR3 protein. Of over 400,000 distinct CDR3 sequences listed, around 15% are singletons. V was clipped by 5 bases and J by 0 bases, with 14 bases between them. The CDR3 has 15 residues. CDR1 is LNHNV and CDR2 is YYDKDF in the germline V gene (reference sequence). V usage is TRBV15 and J usage is TRBJ2-7; a weak D match, TRBD2 (5 bases). The sequence was collected from a human donor who was either an allogeneic HSCT recipient or a stem cell or donor lymphocyte infusion donor (not recorded which). It is not recorded whose cells these are; they may come from a transplant donor. The sample taken for sequencing was blood, either unsorted or a sorted T cell fraction (not recorded which). The CDR3 DNA reads as TGTGCCACCAGCTCCCCGGGGAGAAGCTCCTACGAGCAGTACTTC. Its protein product is CATSSPGRSSYEQYF.